This TCR beta chain stems from a study of Ad26.COV2.S vaccination and SARS-CoV-2 variants. Turning to the study itself: Into the muscle, Ad26.COV2.S was dosed once or twice, 56 days apart. Study-level findings and limits: Substantial response breadth was reportedly seen for spike-specific CD8+ and CD4+ T cells after vaccination. The study found similar non-spike TCR breadth in vaccine and placebo recipients.

As for treatment: around 19 received Ad26.COV2.S at low or high dose, single or two shots; about 5 received placebo; per-sample allocation not given. At day 63 after the first vaccine or placebo injection, samples were drawn. Expressing Wuhan-strain SARS-CoV-2 spike, an Ad26 vector served as the vaccine. On this clone itself: Its antigen is unknown.

The CDR3 has 13 amino acids. Germline V gives CDR1 MRHNA, CDR2 SNTAGT. Deletions cut 5 bases from V and 7 bases from J, with 12 bases between. This table comes from immunoSEQ multiplex PCR, and its TCRdb copy is limited to in-frame clones, with some not included. The sample shows about 680,000 clones, about 89% of them seen only once. Sample: peripheral blood, taken in a trial of Ad26.COV2.S vaccine versus placebo. This clonotype originated in a person aged 18-60 years who received the Ad26.COV2.S COVID-19 vaccine or a placebo. The V call is TRBV6-4, the J call TRBJ1-5, with D uncertain. Written as DNA, the CDR3 is TGTGCCAGCAGTTCCCAGGCGGGACAGCCCCAGCATTTT. Protein sequence: CASSSQAGQPQHF.